These 21 T cell receptor beta chains originate from one sample sequenced in a study of Graves' ophthalmopathy and Graves' hyperthyroidism (dated by TCRdb to the late 2010s). This sample was sequenced with an Illumina HiSeq 2000. For repertoire sequencing, TCR beta CDR3 regions were amplified from RNA transcripts. The first round of RT-PCR was done with HTBI primers and the Qiagen OneStep RT-PCR kit, and was followed by a second round of multiplex PCR, then size selection and purification. The public reads were run again by TCRdb, first through fastp at Q25 and then through MiXCR, and only productive beta chains were kept. CDR3 protein sequences are deduplicated, and each keeps its most common genes and DNA. Counted in this sample were around 470,000 distinct CDR3 sequences; about 15% of them appeared once. Roughly 10% of the sample is taken by the ten largest. Material for sequencing was blood. The receptor source for this set is a woman aged 30 to 39 with Graves' ophthalmopathy. Donor details come from another sample of the same person, matched by shared clones.

This clonotype showed up many times. The rearrangement joins TRBV6-1 to TRBJ2-5, with unresolved D. Germline V gene data show CDR1 as MNHNS and CDR2 as SASEGT. This CDR3 is built from 17 residues. V was shortened by 1 base and J by 4 bases, with 19 bases between the two germline ends. The CDR3 sequence is CASSEGLTASGGETQYF. The CDR3 coding sequence is TGTGCCAGCAGTGAAGGTTTGACGGCCTCCGGTGGAGAGACCCAGTACTTC.

This clonotype was seen at least ten times. The rearrangement uses TRBV20-1 and TRBJ1-1, with 8 nucleotides matching TRBD1. This CDR3 spans 14 amino acids. Germline-derived CDR1 and CDR2 are DFQATT and SNEGSKA (reference sequence). Trimming removed 6 bases from V and 0 bases from J; junction bases left unmatched: 6. CDR3 in DNA: TGCAGTGCGCACAGGGGGGAGATGAACACTGAAGCTTTCTTT. The encoded protein is CSAHRGEMNTEAFF.

This clonotype has ten or more counts. The chain employs TRBV25-1 and TRBJ1-2; the match to TRBD1 covers 8 bases. V shed 3 bases and J 7 bases; nucleotides not matched to a gene: 13. Germline V CDR1 and CDR2: MGHDK, SYGVNS. The CDR3 runs 16 residues. The CDR3 spells CASSDGRDRWGSGYTF. CDR3 in DNA: TGTGCCAGCAGTGATGGTCGGGACAGGTGGGGTAGTGGCTACACCTTC.

CDR3 protein: CASRRGLGNQPQHF. The CDR3 nucleotides are TGCGCCAGCAGGAGGGGACTTGGCAATCAGCCCCAGCATTTT. The rearrangement uses TRBV5-1 and TRBJ1-5; perhaps TRBD1 as D (5 bases). V dropped 5 bases and J dropped 2 bases, with 11 bases sitting between them. Germline CDR1 and CDR2: SGHRS and YFSETQ. The CDR3 length is 14 residues.

This clonotype was picked up many times. The V call is TRBV6-1, the J call TRBJ2-2; 9 bases are a match to TRBD1. V lost 6 bases, J lost 7 bases, and 3 bases stayed unmatched. Germline values: CDR1 MNHNS, CDR2 SASEGT. CDR3 length: 13 residues. The CDR3 is CASRLTGGGELFF. DNA for the CDR3: TGTGCCAGCAGACTGACAGGGGGCGGGGAGCTGTTTTTT.

In this sample, this clonotype turned up many times. The chain joins TRBV7-8 to TRBJ2-7; D not resolved. There are 13 residues in the CDR3. The ends were cut back, 5 bases at V and 3 bases at J, with 11 bases in the middle. Germline V lookup: CDR1 SGHVS, CDR2 FQNEAQ. CDR3 sequence: CASSPPTGYEQYF. The CDR3 coding sequence is TGTGCCAGCAGCCCACCGACGGGCTACGAGCAGTACTTC. The whole variable domain, filled in from reference TRBV7-8 and TRBJ2-7, reads GAGVSQSPRYKVAKRGQDVALRCDPISGHVSLFWYQQALGQGPEFLTYFQNEAQLDKSGLPSDRFFAERPEGSVSTLKIQRTQQEDSAVYLCASSPPTGYEQYFGPGTRLTVT.

The CDR3 sequence is CSARQREGFSYEQYF. CDR3 nucleotide sequence: TGCAGTGCTAGACAAAGGGAGGGGTTCTCCTACGAGCAGTACTTC. The chain is built from TRBV20-1 and TRBJ2-7, with 7 bases aligning to TRBD2. The CDR3 runs to 15 residues. In germline, CDR1 is DFQATT, CDR2 SNEGSKA (reference sequence). With 2 bases clipped from V and 0 bases from J, the junction kept 7 bases outside the gene matches.

This clonotype was seen ten or more times. This rearrangement joins TRBV30 to TRBJ2-1; D possibly uses TRBD1 or TRBD2 (5 bases each). This CDR3 spans 17 amino acids. Germline lookup yields CDR1 GTSNPN and CDR2 SVGIG (reference sequence). V dropped 0 bases and J dropped 0 bases, with 15 bases sitting between them. As DNA, the CDR3 is TGTGCCTGGAGTGTAGGTTCCGGGGCAAGCTCCTACAATGAGCAGTTCTTC. Its protein is CAWSVGSGASSYNEQFF.

This clonotype has ten or more counts. The CDR3 region has the DNA TGTGCCAGCAGCTTTACCCAGGTCTACGAGCAGTACTTC. Protein product: CASSFTQVYEQYF. The genes are TRBV11-2 and TRBJ2-7; D not resolved. The CDR3 has 13 amino acids. In germline, CDR1 is SGHAT, CDR2 FQNNGV. V shed 3 bases and J shed 3 bases, with 9 bases lying between them.

This clonotype was observed many times. The chain employs TRBV11-2 and TRBJ1-1; D not resolved. V lost 6 bases to trimming and J lost 3 bases, with 14 bases between them. The V gene's germline CDR1 is SGHAT and CDR2 FQNNGV. The CDR3 runs to 14 residues. The CDR3 reads CASRLILRDTEAFF. In DNA, the CDR3 is TGTGCCAGCAGGCTAATTCTTCGGGACACTGAAGCTTTCTTT.

This clonotype was recorded at least ten times. The chain uses TRBV11-1 and TRBJ1-5, with D possibly matching TRBD1 (6 bases). The V end lost 5 bases, the J end lost 1 base, and 12 bases lay between the germline ends. CDR3 length: 15 amino acids. Germline assignment: CDR1 SGHAT and CDR2 FQDESV (reference sequence). CDR3 coding DNA: TGTGCCAGCAGCCGGACAGTTAAAAGCAATCAGCCCCAGCATTTT. It translates to CASSRTVKSNQPQHF.

This clonotype came up a few times. This chain uses TRBV7-8 with TRBJ1-1; 10 positions match TRBD1. The germline V gene encodes CDR1 SGHVS and CDR2 FQNEAQ. The CDR3 has 18 residues. J lost 5 bases, V lost 2 bases, and 14 bases had no gene match. In DNA, the CDR3 is TGTGCCAGCAGCTTAAGGGGGGTGACAGGGGGCCGTAAAACTGAAGCTTTCTTT. Translating gives CASSLRGVTGGRKTEAFF.

This clonotype was seen at least ten times. The chain couples TRBV30 to TRBJ1-5; perhaps TRBD1 as D (6 bases). Germline V gives CDR1 GTSNPN, CDR2 SVGIG (reference sequence). Trimming removed 2 bases from V and 7 bases from J, with 15 bases in between. CDR3 size: 14 residues. Here the CDR3 reads CAWSPGGARQPQHF. The DNA of the CDR3 is TGTGCCTGGAGTCCCGGGGGGGCGAGGCAGCCCCAGCATTTT.

This clonotype was counted only a few times. The chain links TRBV5-1 to TRBJ2-7, with D uncertain. The V end was cut by 5 bases, the J end by 0 bases, with 9 bases between. Germline V gives CDR1 SGHRS, CDR2 YFSETQ. The CDR3 loop spans 13 amino acids. The CDR3 nucleotides are TGCGCCAGCAGTTTACAGAACTCCTACGAGCAGTACTTC. This sequence encodes CASSLQNSYEQYF.

This clonotype was seen ten or more times. V usage is TRBV6-1 and J usage is TRBJ1-5; D call uncertain. The germline gives CDR1 MNHNS, CDR2 SASEGT. Trimming cost V 5 bases and J 5 bases, with 4 bases left between them. This CDR3 spans 11 amino acids. The CDR3: CASSQYQPQHF. CDR3 DNA sequence: TGTGCCAGCAGTCAATATCAGCCCCAGCATTTT.

This clonotype was detected many times. As DNA, the CDR3 is TGTGCCAGCAGTCTTTTCAGCCCCCTGAACACTGAAGCTTTCTTT. This codes for CASSLFSPLNTEAFF. This rearrangement joins TRBV28 to TRBJ1-1; the D is unclear. Deletions cut 5 bases from V and 0 bases from J, with 13 bases between. This CDR3 region has 15 residues. Germline-derived CDR1 and CDR2 are MDHEN and SYDVKM.

At least ten counts were recorded for this clonotype. V is TRBV9 and J is TRBJ2-7, with unresolved D. Trimming took off 0 bases at V and 10 bases at J, with 14 bases between the two ends. The CDR3 sequence is 13 residues long. The germline gives CDR1 SGDLS, CDR2 YYNGEE. This CDR3 reads CASSVVDLGPQYF. CDR3 DNA: TGTGCCAGCAGCGTAGTCGATCTGGGCCCACAGTACTTC.

This clonotype has only a few counts. This chain connects TRBV30 to TRBJ2-2, with TRBD2 as a possible D gene (6 bases). The V gene's germline CDR1 is GTSNPN and CDR2 SVGIG (reference sequence). CDR3 length equals 15 residues. The ends were cut back, 3 bases at V and 1 base at J, with 12 bases in the middle. The CDR3 protein is CAWRAGTLNTGELFF. In DNA, the CDR3 is TGTGCCTGGAGAGCCGGGACTTTGAACACCGGGGAGCTGTTTTTT.

The table lists this clonotype with a few counts. The V and J genes are TRBV18 and TRBJ1-6; no reliable D call. The V and J ends lost 3 bases and 10 bases respectively, with 13 bases between them. The CDR3 is 14 amino acids. Germline V gene data show CDR1 as KGHSH and CDR2 as LQKENI. CDR3 residues: CASSPTGEGSPLHF. The CDR3 DNA reads TGTGCCAGCTCACCTACCGGGGAAGGATCACCCCTCCACTTT. Full variable domain (remainder filled in from reference TRBV18 and TRBJ1-6): NAGVMQNPRHLVRRRGQEARLRCSPMKGHSHVYWYRQLPEEGLKFMVYLQKENIIDESGMPKERFSAEFPKEGPSILRIQQVVRGDSAAYFCASSPTGEGSPLHFGNGTRLTVT.

This clonotype has a count of ten or more. The chain uses TRBV15 and TRBJ1-2; D unresolved. The V gene lost 2 bases and the J gene lost 0 bases, with 7 bases spanning the gap. The CDR3 covers 14 residues. Looked up from germline, CDR1 is LNHNV and CDR2 is YYDKDF (reference sequence). The DNA of the CDR3 is TGTGCCACCAGCAGAACAGCTGCTAACTATGGCTACACCTTC. This encodes CATSRTAANYGYTF.

The chain uses TRBV5-6 and TRBJ2-7; 7 bases line up with TRBD2. J lost 3 bases, V lost 5 bases, and 5 bases had no gene match. This CDR3 has 13 residues. Germline V gives CDR1 SGHDT, CDR2 YYEEEE. CDR3: CASRLGGVYEQYF. CDR3 nucleotides: TGTGCCAGCAGACTGGGAGGGGTCTACGAGCAGTACTTC.